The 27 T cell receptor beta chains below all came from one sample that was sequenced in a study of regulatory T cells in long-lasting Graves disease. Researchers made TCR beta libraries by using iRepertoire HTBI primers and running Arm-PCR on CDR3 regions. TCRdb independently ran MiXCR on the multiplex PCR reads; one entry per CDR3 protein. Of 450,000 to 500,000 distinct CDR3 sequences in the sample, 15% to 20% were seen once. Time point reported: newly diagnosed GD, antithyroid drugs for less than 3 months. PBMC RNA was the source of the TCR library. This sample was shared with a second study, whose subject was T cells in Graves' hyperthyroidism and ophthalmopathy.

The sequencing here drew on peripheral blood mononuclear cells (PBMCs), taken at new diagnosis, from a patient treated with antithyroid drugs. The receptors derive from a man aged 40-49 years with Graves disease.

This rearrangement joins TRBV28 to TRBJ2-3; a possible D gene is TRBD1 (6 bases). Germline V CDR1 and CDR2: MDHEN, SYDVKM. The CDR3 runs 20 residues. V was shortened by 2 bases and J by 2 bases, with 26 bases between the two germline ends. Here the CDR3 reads CASSLEPYAFHRESTDTQYF. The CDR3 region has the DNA TGTGCCAGCAGTTTAGAGCCCTACGCCTTCCACAGGGAGTCCACAGATACGCAGTATTTT.

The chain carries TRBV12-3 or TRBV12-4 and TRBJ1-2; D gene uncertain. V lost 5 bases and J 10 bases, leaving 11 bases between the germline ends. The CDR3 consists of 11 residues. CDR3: CASSSDWNYTF. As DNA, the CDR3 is TGTGCCAGCAGTAGCGACTGGAACTACACCTTC.

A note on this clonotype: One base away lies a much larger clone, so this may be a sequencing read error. Here the CDR3 reads CAWNSDGRAHGELFF. CDR3 in DNA: TGTGCCTGGAATTCCGACGGGAGGGCCCACGGGGAGCTGTTTTTT. The chain uses TRBV30 and TRBJ2-2, with TRBD2 matching over 8 bases. After removal of 4 bases from V and 7 bases from J, the junction contained 11 bases not matched to a gene. This CDR3 region has 15 residues. CDR1 and CDR2 from the germline V gene are GTSNPN and SVGIG (reference sequence).

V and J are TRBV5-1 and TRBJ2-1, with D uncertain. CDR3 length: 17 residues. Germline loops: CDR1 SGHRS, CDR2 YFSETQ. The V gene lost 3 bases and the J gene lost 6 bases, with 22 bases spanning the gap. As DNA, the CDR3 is TGCGCCAGCAGCTCGTCGACCGGGCCTTCTTTAGGCAATGAGCAGTTCTTC. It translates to CASSSSTGPSLGNEQFF.

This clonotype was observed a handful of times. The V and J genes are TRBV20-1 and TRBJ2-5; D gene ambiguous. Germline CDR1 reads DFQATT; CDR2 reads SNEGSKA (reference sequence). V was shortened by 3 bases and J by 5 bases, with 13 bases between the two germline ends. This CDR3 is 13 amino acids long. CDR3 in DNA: TGCAGTGCTAGGGGTATAGACCGGGAGACCCAGTACTTC. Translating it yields CSARGIDRETQYF.

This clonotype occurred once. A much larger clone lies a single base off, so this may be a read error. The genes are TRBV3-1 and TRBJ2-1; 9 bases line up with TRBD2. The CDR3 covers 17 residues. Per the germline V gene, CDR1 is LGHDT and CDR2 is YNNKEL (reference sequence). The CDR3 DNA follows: TGTGCCAGCAGCCACAGACTAGCGGAGAAGAGCTACGATGAGCAGTTCTTC. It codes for CASSHRLAEKSYDEQFF.

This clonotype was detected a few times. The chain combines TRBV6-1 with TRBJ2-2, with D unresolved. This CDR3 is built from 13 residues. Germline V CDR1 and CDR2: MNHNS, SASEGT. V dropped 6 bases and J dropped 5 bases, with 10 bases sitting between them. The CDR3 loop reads CASRIGPTGELFF. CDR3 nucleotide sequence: TGTGCCAGCAGGATAGGACCGACCGGGGAGCTGTTTTTT.

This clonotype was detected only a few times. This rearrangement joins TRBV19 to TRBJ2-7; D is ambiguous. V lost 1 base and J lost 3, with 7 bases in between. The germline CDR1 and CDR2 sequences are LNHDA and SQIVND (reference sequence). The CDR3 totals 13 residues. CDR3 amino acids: CASSIGVRYEQYF. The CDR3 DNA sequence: TGTGCCAGTAGTATAGGTGTCCGCTACGAGCAGTACTTC.

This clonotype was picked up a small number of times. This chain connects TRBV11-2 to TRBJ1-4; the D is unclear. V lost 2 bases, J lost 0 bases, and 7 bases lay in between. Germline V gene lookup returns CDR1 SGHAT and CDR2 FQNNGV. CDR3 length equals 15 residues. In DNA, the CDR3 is TGTGCCAGCAGCTTAACCCAAACAACTAATGAAAAACTGTTTTTT. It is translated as CASSLTQTTNEKLFF.

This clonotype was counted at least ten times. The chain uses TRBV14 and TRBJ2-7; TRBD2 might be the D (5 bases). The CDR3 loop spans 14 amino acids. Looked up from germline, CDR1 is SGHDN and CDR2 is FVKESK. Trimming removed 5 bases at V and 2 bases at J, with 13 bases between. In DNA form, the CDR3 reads TGTGCCAGCAGCTACTCGGGAACAGCCTACGAGCAGTACTTC. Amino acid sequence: CASSYSGTAYEQYF.

The CDR3 nucleotides read TGTGCCATCACCAAAGCCCGGGTCGGAGGGAGCAATGAGCAGTTCTTC. It encodes CAITKARVGGSNEQFF. The genes are TRBV10-3 and TRBJ2-1; possible D gene TRBD2, 6 bases. This CDR3 is 16 amino acids long. The ends were cut back, 7 bases at V and 6 bases at J, with 22 bases in the middle. Germline V gene lookup returns CDR1 ENHRY and CDR2 SYGVKD.

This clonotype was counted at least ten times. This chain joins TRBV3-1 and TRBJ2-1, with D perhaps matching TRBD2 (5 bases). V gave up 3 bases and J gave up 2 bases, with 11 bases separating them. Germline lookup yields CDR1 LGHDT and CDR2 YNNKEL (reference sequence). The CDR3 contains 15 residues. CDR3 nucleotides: TGTGCCAGCAGCCAGAGGGATTTGGCCTACAATGAGCAGTTCTTC. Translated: CASSQRDLAYNEQFF.

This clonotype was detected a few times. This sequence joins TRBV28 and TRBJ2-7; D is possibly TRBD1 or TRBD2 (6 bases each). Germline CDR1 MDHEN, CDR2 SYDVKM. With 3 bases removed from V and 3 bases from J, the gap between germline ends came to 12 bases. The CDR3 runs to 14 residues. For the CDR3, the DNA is TGTGCCAGCAGTTTCCCGGGGGCCGTCTACGAGCAGTACTTC. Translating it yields CASSFPGAVYEQYF. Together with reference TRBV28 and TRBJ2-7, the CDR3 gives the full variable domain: DVKVTQSSRYLVKRTGEKVFLECVQDMDHENMFWYRQDPGLGLRLIYFSYDVKMKEKGDIPEGYSVSREKKERFSLILESASTNQTSMYLCASSFPGAVYEQYFGPGTRLTVT.

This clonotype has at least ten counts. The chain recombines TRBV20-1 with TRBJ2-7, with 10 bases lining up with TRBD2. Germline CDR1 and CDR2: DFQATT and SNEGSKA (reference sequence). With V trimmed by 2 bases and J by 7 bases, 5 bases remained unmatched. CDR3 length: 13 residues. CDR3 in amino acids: CSARPSGSREQYF. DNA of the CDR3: TGCAGTGCTAGACCTAGCGGGAGCAGGGAGCAGTACTTC.

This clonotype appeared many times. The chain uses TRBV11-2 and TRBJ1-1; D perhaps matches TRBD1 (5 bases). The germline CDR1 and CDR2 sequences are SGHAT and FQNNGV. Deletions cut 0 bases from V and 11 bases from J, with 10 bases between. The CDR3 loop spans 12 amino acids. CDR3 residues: CASSLDLTDAFF. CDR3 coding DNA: TGTGCCAGCAGCTTAGACTTGACAGATGCTTTCTTT.

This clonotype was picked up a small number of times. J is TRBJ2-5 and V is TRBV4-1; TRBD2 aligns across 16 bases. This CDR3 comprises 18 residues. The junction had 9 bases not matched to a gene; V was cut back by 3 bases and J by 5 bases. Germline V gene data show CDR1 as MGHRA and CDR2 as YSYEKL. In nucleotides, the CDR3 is TGCGCCAGCAGCCAGGGACTAGCGGGAGGGCCAGCGGGGGAGACCCAGTACTTC. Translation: CASSQGLAGGPAGETQYF.

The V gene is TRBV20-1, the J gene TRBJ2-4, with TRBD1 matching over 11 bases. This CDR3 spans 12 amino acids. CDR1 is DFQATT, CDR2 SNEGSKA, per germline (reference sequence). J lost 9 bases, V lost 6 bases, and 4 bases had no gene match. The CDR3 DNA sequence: TGCAGTGCCAGGACAGGGGGCCCCATTCAGTACTTC. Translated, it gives CSARTGGPIQYF.

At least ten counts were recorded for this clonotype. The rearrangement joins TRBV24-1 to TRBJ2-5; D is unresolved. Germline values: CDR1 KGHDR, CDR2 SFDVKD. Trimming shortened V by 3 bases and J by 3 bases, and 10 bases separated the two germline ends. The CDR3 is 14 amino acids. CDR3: CATSDPGPKETQYF. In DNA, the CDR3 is TGTGCCACCAGTGATCCCGGACCGAAAGAGACCCAGTACTTC.

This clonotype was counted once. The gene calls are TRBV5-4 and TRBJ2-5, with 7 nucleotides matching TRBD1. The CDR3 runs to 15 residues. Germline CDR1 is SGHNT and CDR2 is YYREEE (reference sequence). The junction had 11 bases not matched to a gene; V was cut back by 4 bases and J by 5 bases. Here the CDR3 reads CASSAKLGGMETQYF. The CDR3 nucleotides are TGTGCCAGCAGCGCCAAGCTAGGGGGCATGGAGACCCAGTACTTC.

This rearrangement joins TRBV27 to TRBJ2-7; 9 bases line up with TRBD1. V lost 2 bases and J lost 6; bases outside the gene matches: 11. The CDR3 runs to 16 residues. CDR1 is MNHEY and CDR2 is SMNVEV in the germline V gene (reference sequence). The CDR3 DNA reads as TGTGCCAGCAGTTTAAGGGGGTCCGGGACAGGGTCCGAGCAGTACTTC. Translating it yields CASSLRGSGTGSEQYF.

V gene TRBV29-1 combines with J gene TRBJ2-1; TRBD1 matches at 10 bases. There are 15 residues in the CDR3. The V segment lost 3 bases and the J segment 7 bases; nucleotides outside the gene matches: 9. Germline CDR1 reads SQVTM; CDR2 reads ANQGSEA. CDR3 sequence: CSVEPGQGLRNEQFF. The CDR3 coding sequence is TGCAGCGTTGAGCCGGGACAGGGGCTGAGGAATGAGCAGTTCTTC.

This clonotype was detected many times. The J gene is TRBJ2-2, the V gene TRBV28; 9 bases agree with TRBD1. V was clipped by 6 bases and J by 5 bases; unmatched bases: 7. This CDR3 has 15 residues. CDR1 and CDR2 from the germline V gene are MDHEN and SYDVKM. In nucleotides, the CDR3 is TGTGCCAGCAGGCTCGGGGGGACAGGGACCGGGGAGCTGTTTTTT. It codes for CASRLGGTGTGELFF.

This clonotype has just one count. For the CDR3, the DNA is TGTGCCAGCAGCTTAGCGGGGGAGTTCACTGAAGCTTTCTTT. Encoded protein: CASSLAGEFTEAFF. This chain links TRBV7-9 with TRBJ1-1; D possibly corresponds to TRBD1 (5 bases). The CDR3 is 14 amino acids. Germline V lookup: CDR1 SEHNR, CDR2 FQNEAQ (reference sequence). V was clipped by 0 bases and J by 4 bases, with 9 bases between them.

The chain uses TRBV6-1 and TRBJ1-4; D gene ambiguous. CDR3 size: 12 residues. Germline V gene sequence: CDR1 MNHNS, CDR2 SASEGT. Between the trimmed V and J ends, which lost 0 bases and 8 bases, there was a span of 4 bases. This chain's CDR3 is CASSEAGEKLFF. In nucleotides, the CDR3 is TGTGCCAGCAGTGAAGCGGGAGAAAAACTGTTTTTT.

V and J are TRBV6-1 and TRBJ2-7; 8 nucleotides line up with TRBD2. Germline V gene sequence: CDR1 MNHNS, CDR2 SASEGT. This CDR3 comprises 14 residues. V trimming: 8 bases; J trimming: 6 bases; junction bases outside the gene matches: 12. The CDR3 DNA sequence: TGTGCCAGCTCCCCAGCGGGAGCTCTGAGCGAGCAGTACTTC. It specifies CASSPAGALSEQYF.

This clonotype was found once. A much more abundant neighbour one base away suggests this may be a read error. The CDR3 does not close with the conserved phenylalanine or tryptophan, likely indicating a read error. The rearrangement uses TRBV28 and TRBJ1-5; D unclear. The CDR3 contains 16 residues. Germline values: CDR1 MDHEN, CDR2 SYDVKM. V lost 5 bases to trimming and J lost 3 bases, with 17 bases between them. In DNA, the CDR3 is TGTGCCAGCAGTCCTCGGCTTGCAGGCGCCAATCAGCCCCAGCATCTT. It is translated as CASSPRLAGANQPQHL.

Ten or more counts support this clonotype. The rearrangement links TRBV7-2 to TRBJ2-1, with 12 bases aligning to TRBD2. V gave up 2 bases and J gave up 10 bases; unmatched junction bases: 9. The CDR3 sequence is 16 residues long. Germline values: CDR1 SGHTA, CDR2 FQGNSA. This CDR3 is CASSLKGLAGPGEQFF. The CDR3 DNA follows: TGTGCCAGCAGCTTAAAGGGACTAGCGGGCCCCGGGGAGCAGTTCTTC. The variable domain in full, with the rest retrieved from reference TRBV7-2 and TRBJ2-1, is GAGVSQSPSNKVTEKGKDVELRCDPISGHTALYWYRQSLGQGLEFLIYFQGNSAPDKSGLPSDRFSAERTGGSVSTLTIQRTQQEDSAVYLCASSLKGLAGPGEQFFGPGTRLTVL.